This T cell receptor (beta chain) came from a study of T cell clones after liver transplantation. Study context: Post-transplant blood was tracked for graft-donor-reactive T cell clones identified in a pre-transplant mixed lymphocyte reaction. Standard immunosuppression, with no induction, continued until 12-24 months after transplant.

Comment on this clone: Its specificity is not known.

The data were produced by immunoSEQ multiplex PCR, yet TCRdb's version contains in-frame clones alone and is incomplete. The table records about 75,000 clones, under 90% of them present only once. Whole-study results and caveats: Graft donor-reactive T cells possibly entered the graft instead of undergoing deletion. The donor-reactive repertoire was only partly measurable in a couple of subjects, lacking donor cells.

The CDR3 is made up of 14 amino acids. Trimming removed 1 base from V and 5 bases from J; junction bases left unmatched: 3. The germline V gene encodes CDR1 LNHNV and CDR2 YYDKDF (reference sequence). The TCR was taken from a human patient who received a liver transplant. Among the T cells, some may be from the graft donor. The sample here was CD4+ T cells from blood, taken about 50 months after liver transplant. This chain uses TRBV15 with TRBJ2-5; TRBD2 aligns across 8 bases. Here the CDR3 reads CATSRGTSLETQYF. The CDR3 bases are TGTGCCACCAGCAGAGGGACTAGCCTGGAGACCCAGTACTTC. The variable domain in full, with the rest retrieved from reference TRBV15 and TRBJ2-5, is DAMVIQNPRYQVTQFGKPVTLSCSQTLNHNVMYWYQQKSSQAPKLLFHYYDKDFNNEADTPDNFQSRRPNTSFCFLDIRSPGLGDTAMYLCATSRGTSLETQYFGPGTRLLVL.